A selection of T cell receptor beta chains follows, all from one sample in a study of blood T cells in healthy people across ages. TCRdb reanalysed the 5' RACE reads using MiXCR and keeps one entry per CDR3 protein. The sample consists of some 780,000 distinct CDR3 sequences, roughly three fifths of them appearing once. Sequenced material: blood. Receptors were obtained from a middle-aged man in good health. Both conserved end residues are part of each CDR3. The D gene is left open where the match is weak. Clone size appears in some rows only: once, few, many, or a class for an expanded clone.

d_gene | abundance | j_gene | v_gene | CDR3nt | CDR3aa
TRBD2 | - | TRBJ2-3 | TRBV20-1 | TGCAGTGCTAGAGATATCCGACTAGCGGGAGAGGCCATCACAGATACGCAGTATTTT | CSARDIRLAGEAITDTQYF
- | - | TRBJ1-5 | TRBV6-5 | TGTGCCAGCAGTCGGGGTGGGACGGAACAGCCCCAGCATTTT | CASSRGGTEQPQHF
- | - | TRBJ1-6 | TRBV20-1 | TGCAGTGCTAGAGTTCGACCCGGACGGGATAATTCACCCCTCCACTTT | CSARVRPGRDNSPLHF
TRBD1 | - | TRBJ2-5 | TRBV20-1 | TGCAGTGCTAGAGATGTCCCGGGACAGGGTACGGATGAGCAGTACTTC | CSARDVPGQGTDEQYF
- | - | TRBJ1-5 | TRBV20-1 | TGCAGTGCTAGATCGGGGACGGGGCCCCAGCATTTT | CSARSGTGPQHF
- | many | TRBJ2-2 | TRBV12-3/TRBV12-4 | TGTGCCAGCAGTTTAGTGGCGGGGAACACCGGGGAGCTGTTTTTT | CASSLVAGNTGELFF
TRBD2 | - | TRBJ2-5 | TRBV3-1 | TGTGCCAGCAGCCAAGGACGAGCGGGGGGAAAGACCCAGTACTTC | CASSQGRAGGKTQYF
TRBD1 | - | TRBJ2-5 | TRBV3-1 | TGTGCCAGCAGCCGAGCCGGGGACAGGGGGTTTAGAGAGACCCAGTACTTC | CASSRAGDRGFRETQYF
- | - | TRBJ2-1 | TRBV7-9 | TGTGCCAGCAGCTTTTTCCAGTTCAATGAGCAGTTCTTC | CASSFFQFNEQFF
- | - | TRBJ1-1 | TRBV9 | TGTGCCAGCAGCACAACCCCGACAGGTCTCGCGGAAGCTTTCTTT | CASSTTPTGLAEAFF
TRBD2 | - | TRBJ2-2 | TRBV12-3/TRBV12-4 | TGTGCCAGCAGTCAATCGGGACTAGCGAAGAACACCGGGGAGCTGTTTTTT | CASSQSGLAKNTGELFF
- | - | TRBJ1-1 | TRBV20-1 | TGCAGTGCTAGCACAGCTAAGAACACTGAAGCTTTCTTT | CSASTAKNTEAFF
TRBD2 | - | TRBJ2-1 | TRBV4-3 | TGCGCCAGCAGCCAAGTCTCCGAGCTAGCGGGAATCAATGAGCAGTTCTTC | CASSQVSELAGINEQFF
- | - | TRBJ2-7 | TRBV6-2/TRBV6-3 | TGTGCCAGCAGTACCCGGGCCCTCTACGAGCAGTACTTC | CASSTRALYEQYF
TRBD1 | - | TRBJ2-1 | TRBV13 | TGTGCCAGCAGCTCCGACAGGGTTGGGATATACAATGAGCAGTTCTTC | CASSSDRVGIYNEQFF
- | - | TRBJ2-4 | TRBV7-8 | TGTGCCAGCAGCAAAGTCAGTCGGGGGCTTATACTAGCCAAAAACATTCAGTACTTC | CASSKVSRGLILAKNIQYF
- | - | TRBJ2-2 | TRBV20-1 | TGCAGTGCTAGAGTACGTCAAGAGAACACCGGGGAGCTGTTTTTT | CSARVRQENTGELFF
TRBD2 | - | TRBJ2-7 | TRBV20-1 | TGCAGTGCTAGAGTACTAGCGGATTCCTACGAGCAGTACTTC | CSARVLADSYEQYF
TRBD2 | few | TRBJ2-1 | TRBV6-2/TRBV6-3 | TGTGCCAGCAGTCAACTAGCGCCTTACAATGAGCAGTTCTTC | CASSQLAPYNEQFF
TRBD1 | many | TRBJ2-1 | TRBV12-3/TRBV12-4 | TGTGCCAGCAGTTCGGGACAGGGGTCCTACAATGAGCAGTTCTTC | CASSSGQGSYNEQFF
- | - | TRBJ1-2 | TRBV7-9 | TGTGCCGGCAGCTTCACTGAGAACTATGGCTACACCTTC | CAGSFTENYGYTF
- | - | TRBJ1-6 | TRBV9 | TGTGCCAGCAGCGTAGAAGGTAGTCCCGACCGTCTTGGCTCACCCCTCCACTTT | CASSVEGSPDRLGSPLHF
- | few | TRBJ2-1 | TRBV29-1 | TGCAGCGTCCTCCCGCGGTACAATGAGCAGTTCTTC | CSVLPRYNEQFF
- | - | TRBJ2-5 | TRBV28 | TGTGCCAGCAGGGAGTTATTGGGGCAAGAGACCCAGTACTTC | CASRELLGQETQYF
- | - | TRBJ2-7 | TRBV6-2/TRBV6-3 | TGTGCCAGCAGTTCCCAGCGGACCTACGAGCAGTACTTC | CASSSQRTYEQYF
TRBD2 | - | TRBJ2-7 | TRBV6-5 | TGTGCCAGCAGTTACTCTTCGCCACGGACTAGCGGCTACGAGCAGTACTTC | CASSYSSPRTSGYEQYF
- | few | TRBJ2-3 | TRBV4-1 | TGCGCCAGCAGCCAAGTGGACATGGGGGTCCCCCGGGGGGATACGCAGTATTTT | CASSQVDMGVPRGDTQYF
- | once | TRBJ1-2 | TRBV20-1 | TGCAGTGCTAGAGACGCTGCAGGGCGAGGCTACACCTTC | CSARDAAGRGYTF
TRBD2 | - | TRBJ2-1 | TRBV20-1 | TGCAGTGCTAGAGTCCCCCGGGGGGGGTCCTACAATGAGCAGTTCTTC | CSARVPRGGSYNEQFF
TRBD2 | - | TRBJ2-2 | TRBV2 | TGTGCCAGCAGTGACGGACTAGCGGTAACCGGGGAGCTGTTTTTT | CASSDGLAVTGELFF
- | once | TRBJ1-1 | TRBV7-2 | TGTGCCAGCAGACAAAGGAGTGAGGGTAGGGTGGCTTTCTTT | CASRQRSEGRVAFF
TRBD1 | - | TRBJ1-2 | TRBV6-6 | TGTGCCAGTAACAGGGGGCCGAAATATGGCTACACCTTC | CASNRGPKYGYTF
- | - | TRBJ2-3 | TRBV20-1 | TGCAGTGCTAGAGAATCCTCAGATACGCAGTATTTT | CSARESSDTQYF
- | - | TRBJ1-5 | TRBV20-1 | TGCAGTGCTCTGGACCCCCCTAGCAATCAGCCCCAGCATTTT | CSALDPPSNQPQHF
TRBD1 | - | TRBJ2-5 | TRBV5-1 | TGCGCCAGCAGCGCCCAGCTACAGGGGCCGGGAGAGACCCAGTACTTC | CASSAQLQGPGETQYF
TRBD2 | - | TRBJ2-3 | TRBV7-2 | TGTGCCAGCAGCAAGGGACTAGCGGGGGGATCAGATACGCAGTATTTT | CASSKGLAGGSDTQYF
- | - | TRBJ2-4 | TRBV5-1 | TGCGCCAGCAGCGCGTCCCAACGAGCCAAAAACATTCAGTACTTC | CASSASQRAKNIQYF
TRBD1 | - | TRBJ1-2 | TRBV27 | TGTGCCAGCACACCGGGACAGGGTCTTGGCTACACCTTC | CASTPGQGLGYTF
TRBD2 | - | TRBJ2-1 | TRBV6-2/TRBV6-3 | TGTGCCAGCAGTATCGGTAGCGGGGGCACAATATACAATGAGCAGTTCTTC | CASSIGSGGTIYNEQFF
- | - | TRBJ1-1 | TRBV7-2 | TGTGCCAGCAGCTTTCGTACCCTAAGGGCGGTCCCTGAAGCTTTCTTT | CASSFRTLRAVPEAFF
TRBD2 | few | TRBJ2-5 | TRBV20-1 | TGCAGTGCCTTCAGGACTAGCGGTTCCCGTACGTCGCAGTACTTC | CSAFRTSGSRTSQYF
- | - | TRBJ2-7 | TRBV20-1 | TGCAGTGCTAGATCCCAGGGAAAGGTGGAGCAGTACTTC | CSARSQGKVEQYF
TRBD2 | - | TRBJ2-7 | TRBV7-2 | TGTGCCAGCAGCTTAGGGGGGCGGGGGGACGTGCAGTACTTC | CASSLGGRGDVQYF
TRBD1 | - | TRBJ2-5 | TRBV24-1 | TGTGCCACCAGTGTCATGGGACAGCCGGATCAAGAGACCCAGTACTTC | CATSVMGQPDQETQYF
- | - | TRBJ1-5 | TRBV24-1 | TGTGCCACCAGTGAGCAATCCGGGGGGCCCCAGCATTTT | CATSEQSGGPQHF
TRBD1 | once | TRBJ2-7 | TRBV4-3 | TGCGCCAGCAGCCAAACCGGGACAGGGGGCTCCGAGCAGTACTTC | CASSQTGTGGSEQYF
TRBD2 | few | TRBJ2-7 | TRBV28 | TGTGCCAGCAGTTTACAGACACTAGCGGGAGGAGGCAATGAGCAGTACTTC | CASSLQTLAGGGNEQYF
- | few | TRBJ2-7 | TRBV5-1 | TGCGCCAGCAGCCCCGAACGGCTCGGGGTCCACGAGCAGTACTTC | CASSPERLGVHEQYF
- | - | TRBJ2-2 | TRBV27 | TGTGCCAGCAGTTTATCAGGGGGGGCGAACACCGGGGAGCTGTTTTTT | CASSLSGGANTGELFF
TRBD2 | once | TRBJ2-3 | TRBV2 | TGTGCCAGCAGCCAAACTCGCACTAGCGGGGGAGCAGATACGCAGTATTTT | CASSQTRTSGGADTQYF
- | - | TRBJ2-1 | TRBV21-1 | TGTGCCAGCAGCCAGCCCACTAGCGACTCCTACAATGAGCAGTTCTTC | CASSQPTSDSYNEQFF
TRBD1 | - | TRBJ1-5 | TRBV20-1 | TGCAGTACCCTAAGGGACAGCGAAAATCAGCCCCAGCATTTT | CSTLRDSENQPQHF
TRBD1 | - | TRBJ2-7 | TRBV5-1 | TGCGCCAGCAGAAGGGGACAGGTAAACGAGCAGTACTTC | CASRRGQVNEQYF
- | - | TRBJ1-2 | TRBV5-6 | TGTGCCAGCAGCAGGAAGGACACGCCTAACTATGGCTACACCTTC | CASSRKDTPNYGYTF
- | - | TRBJ1-1 | TRBV6-5 | TGTGCCAGCAGTTTTACGGTCAAGGGGGACACTGAAGCTTTCTTT | CASSFTVKGDTEAFF
- | once | TRBJ2-3 | TRBV20-1 | TGCAGTGCTAGTCGGGGACCCCTTAACACAGATACGCAGTATTTT | CSASRGPLNTDTQYF
TRBD1 | - | TRBJ1-5 | TRBV20-1 | TGCAGTGCTAGAGCGACAGGGGAAGGTCAGCCCCAGCATTTT | CSARATGEGQPQHF
TRBD1 | - | TRBJ2-3 | TRBV29-1 | TGCAGCGCATCGCCGGGACAGGGGCGAACAGATACGCAGTATTTT | CSASPGQGRTDTQYF
TRBD1 | few | TRBJ2-4 | TRBV29-1 | TGCAGCGTCGGTTCAGGGGGATCGGCCAAAAACATTCAGTACTTC | CSVGSGGSAKNIQYF